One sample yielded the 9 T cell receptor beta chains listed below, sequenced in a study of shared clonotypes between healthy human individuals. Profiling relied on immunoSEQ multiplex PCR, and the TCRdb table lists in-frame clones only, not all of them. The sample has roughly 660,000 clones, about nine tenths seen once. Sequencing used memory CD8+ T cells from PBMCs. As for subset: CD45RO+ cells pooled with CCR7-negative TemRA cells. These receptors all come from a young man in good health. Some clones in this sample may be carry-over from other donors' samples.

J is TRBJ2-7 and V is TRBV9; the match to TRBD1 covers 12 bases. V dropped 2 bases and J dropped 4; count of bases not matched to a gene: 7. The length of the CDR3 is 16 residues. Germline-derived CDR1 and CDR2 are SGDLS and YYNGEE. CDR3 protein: CASSVWGDRGPYEQYF. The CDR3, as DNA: TGTGCCAGCAGCGTTTGGGGGGACAGGGGGCCTTACGAGCAGTACTTC.

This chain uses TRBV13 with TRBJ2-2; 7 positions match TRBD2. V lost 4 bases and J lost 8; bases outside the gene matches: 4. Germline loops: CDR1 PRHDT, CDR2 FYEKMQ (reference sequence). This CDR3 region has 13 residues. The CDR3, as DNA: TGTGCCAGCAGCTCGGAAGCGGGAGGGGAGCTGTTTTTT. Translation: CASSSEAGGELFF.

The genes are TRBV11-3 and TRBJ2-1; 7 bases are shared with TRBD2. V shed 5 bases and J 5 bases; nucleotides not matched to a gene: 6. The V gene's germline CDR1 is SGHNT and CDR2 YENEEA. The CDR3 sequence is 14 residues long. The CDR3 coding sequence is TGTGCCAGCAGCCCGGGCGGGAGAAACAATGAGCAGTTCTTC. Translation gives CASSPGGRNNEQFF.

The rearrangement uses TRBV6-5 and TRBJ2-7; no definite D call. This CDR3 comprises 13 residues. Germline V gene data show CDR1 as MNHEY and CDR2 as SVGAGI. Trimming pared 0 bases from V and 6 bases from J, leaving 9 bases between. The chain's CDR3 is CASSYSEALEQYF. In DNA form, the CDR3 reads TGTGCCAGCAGTTACTCGGAAGCTCTCGAGCAGTACTTC.

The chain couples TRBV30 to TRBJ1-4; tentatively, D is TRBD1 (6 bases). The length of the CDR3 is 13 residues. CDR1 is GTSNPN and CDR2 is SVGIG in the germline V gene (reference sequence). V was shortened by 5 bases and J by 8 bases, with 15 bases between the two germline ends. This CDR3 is CAWVDRSAEKLFF. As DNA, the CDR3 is TGTGCCTGGGTTGACAGGAGTGCGGAAAAACTGTTTTTT.

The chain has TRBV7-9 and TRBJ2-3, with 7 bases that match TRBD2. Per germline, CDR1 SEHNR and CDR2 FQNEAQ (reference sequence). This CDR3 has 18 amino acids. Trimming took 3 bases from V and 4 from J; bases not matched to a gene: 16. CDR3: CASSLRAGPRVGSDTQYF. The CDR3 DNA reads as TGTGCCAGCAGCTTGAGAGCGGGACCAAGGGTCGGCTCAGATACGCAGTATTTT. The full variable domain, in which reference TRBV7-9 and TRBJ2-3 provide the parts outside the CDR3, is DTGVSQNPRHKITKRGQNVTFRCDPISEHNRLYWYRQTLGQGPEFLTYFQNEAQLEKSRLLSDRFSAERPKGSFSTLEIQRTEQGDSAMYLCASSLRAGPRVGSDTQYFGPGTRLTVL.

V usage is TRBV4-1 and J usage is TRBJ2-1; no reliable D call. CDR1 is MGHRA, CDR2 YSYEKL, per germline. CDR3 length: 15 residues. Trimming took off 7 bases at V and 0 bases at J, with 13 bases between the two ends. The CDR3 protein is CASKIGVSSYNEQFF. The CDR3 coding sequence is TGCGCCAGCAAGATTGGGGTTAGCTCCTACAATGAGCAGTTCTTC.

CDR3 DNA sequence: TGCAGCGTTGACGGCTCTGGAAACACCATATATTTT. It is translated as CSVDGSGNTIYF. The rearrangement links TRBV29-1 to TRBJ1-3; D ambiguous. V shed 3 bases and J shed 0 bases, with 3 bases lying between them. The CDR3 spans 12 residues. Germline V CDR1 and CDR2: SQVTM, ANQGSEA.

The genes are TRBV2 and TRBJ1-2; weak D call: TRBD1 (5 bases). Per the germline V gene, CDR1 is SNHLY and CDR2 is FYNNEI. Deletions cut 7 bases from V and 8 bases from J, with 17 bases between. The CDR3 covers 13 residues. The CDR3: CASISDQGRGYTF. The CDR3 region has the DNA TGTGCCAGCATATCCGATCAGGGTCGAGGCTACACCTTC.